This is a list of T cell receptor beta chains from one sample in a study of radiotherapy plus CTLA-4 blockade in lung cancer. Method: immunoSEQ multiplex PCR; TCRdb's copy keeps in-frame clones and lacks some. The sample lists 90,000 or so clones; roughly four fifths were seen once. The starting material was peripheral blood, obtained from a patient treated with radiotherapy plus ipilimumab. These receptors came from a human donor with non-small cell lung cancer who had stable disease on radiotherapy plus ipilimumab. The CDR3 runs from the conserved cysteine through the conserved F or W. The order of the fields is V gene, clone size, D gene, J gene, CDR3 DNA, CDR3 protein. A D gene is named only where the DNA matches it firmly. Rows may omit the clone size; those that give it use once, few, many or a size class.

V: TRBV5-1; size: -; D: -; J: TRBJ1-6; DNA: TGCGCCAGCAGCCCTCGGACAGCCCAGGATTCACCCCTCCACTTT; CDR3: CASSPRTAQDSPLHF
V: TRBV7-9; size: -; D: -; J: TRBJ2-3; DNA: TGTGCCAGCAGCTTAGGAACTAGCACAGATACGCAGTATTTT; CDR3: CASSLGTSTDTQYF
V: TRBV28; size: -; D: -; J: TRBJ2-7; DNA: TGTGCCAGCAGTCCCTTACTAGGGGGGAGGTACGAGCAGTACTTC; CDR3: CASSPLLGGRYEQYF
V: TRBV7-6; size: -; D: -; J: TRBJ1-5; DNA: TGTGCCAGCAGCCCAAGCCCAGACAGTAATCAGCCCCAGCATTTT; CDR3: CASSPSPDSNQPQHF
V: TRBV6-6; size: -; D: -; J: TRBJ1-1; DNA: TGTGCCAGCAGTTACTCAAGGGACGAGGCTTTCTTT; CDR3: CASSYSRDEAFF
V: TRBV28; size: -; D: -; J: TRBJ2-5; DNA: TGTGCCAGCAGTTCCGGGATGGAAGAGACCCAGTACTTC; CDR3: CASSSGMEETQYF
V: TRBV2; size: -; D: -; J: TRBJ1-2; DNA: TGTGCCAGGACTTTCTTGAGCCTCTATGGCTACACCTTC; CDR3: CARTFLSLYGYTF
V: TRBV5-8; size: -; D: -; J: TRBJ1-1; DNA: TGTGCCAGCAGCAACTCTGGGAGAGGGTTGAACACTGAAGCTTTCTTT; CDR3: CASSNSGRGLNTEAFF
V: TRBV11-1; size: -; D: -; J: TRBJ1-6; DNA: TGTGCCAGCAGCTTAGGGGGATATAATTCACCCCTCCACTTT; CDR3: CASSLGGYNSPLHF
V: TRBV7-9; size: -; D: -; J: TRBJ2-2; DNA: TGTGCCAGCAGCATGCTGAACACCGGGGAGCTGTTTTTT; CDR3: CASSMLNTGELFF
V: TRBV5-1; size: -; D: TRBD2; J: TRBJ2-1; DNA: TGCGCCAGCAGCTTGGGCCAGCCCGGACTAGCGGGAGGTGGTGAGCAGTTCTTC; CDR3: CASSLGQPGLAGGGEQFF
V: TRBV10-2; size: -; D: TRBD1; J: TRBJ1-2; DNA: TGCGCCAGCAGCTTAAACGTCGGGACAGGGGACTACACCTTC; CDR3: CASSLNVGTGDYTF
V: TRBV7-9; size: -; D: -; J: TRBJ1-1; DNA: TGTGCCAGCACCCTTTTCGGTGGCAGATCGAACACTGAAGCTTTCTTT; CDR3: CASTLFGGRSNTEAFF
V: TRBV6-6; size: -; D: TRBD2; J: TRBJ2-1; DNA: TGTGCCAGCAGTCCAGCGGGACCCTACAATGAGCAGTTCTTC; CDR3: CASSPAGPYNEQFF
V: TRBV2; size: once; D: -; J: TRBJ1-1; DNA: TGTGCCAGCAGTAGATACCAGCCGGGACCGGCGAAGGGAGCTTTCTTT; CDR3: CASSRYQPGPAKGAFF
V: TRBV2; size: few; D: -; J: TRBJ2-5; DNA: TGTGCCAGCAGTCAGGCCCAAGAGACCCAGTACTTC; CDR3: CASSQAQETQYF
V: TRBV30; size: -; D: TRBD1; J: TRBJ1-2; DNA: TGTGCCTGGAGGCAAGGGGGCCTAAGTGGCTACACCTTC; CDR3: CAWRQGGLSGYTF
V: TRBV28; size: few; D: TRBD2; J: TRBJ2-1; DNA: TGTGCCAGCAGTTCCCATTTGCGGGAGGGTCTGTACAATGAGCAGTTCTTC; CDR3: CASSSHLREGLYNEQFF
V: TRBV11-3; size: -; D: TRBD1; J: TRBJ2-7; DNA: TGTGCCCGTACCGAAGGGACAGCTAACTACGAGCAGTACTTC; CDR3: CARTEGTANYEQYF
V: TRBV11-2; size: -; D: -; J: TRBJ2-6; DNA: TGTGCCAGCAGCTTATCGACAGGCAGCTCTGGGGCCAACGTCCTGACTTTC; CDR3: CASSLSTGSSGANVLTF
V: TRBV7-8; size: few; D: -; J: TRBJ2-7; DNA: TGTGCCAGCAGCTTGGGAGTGCGCCTCGAGCAGTACTTC; CDR3: CASSLGVRLEQYF
V: TRBV7-3; size: -; D: -; J: TRBJ2-7; DNA: TGTGCCAGCAGCTTAACGGTCTTACACGCCCGGGACTCCTACGAGCAGTACTTC; CDR3: CASSLTVLHARDSYEQYF
V: TRBV19; size: -; D: -; J: TRBJ1-1; DNA: TGTGCCAGTAGCCAGGACAGCTCTCTGAACACTGAAGCTTTCTTT; CDR3: CASSQDSSLNTEAFF